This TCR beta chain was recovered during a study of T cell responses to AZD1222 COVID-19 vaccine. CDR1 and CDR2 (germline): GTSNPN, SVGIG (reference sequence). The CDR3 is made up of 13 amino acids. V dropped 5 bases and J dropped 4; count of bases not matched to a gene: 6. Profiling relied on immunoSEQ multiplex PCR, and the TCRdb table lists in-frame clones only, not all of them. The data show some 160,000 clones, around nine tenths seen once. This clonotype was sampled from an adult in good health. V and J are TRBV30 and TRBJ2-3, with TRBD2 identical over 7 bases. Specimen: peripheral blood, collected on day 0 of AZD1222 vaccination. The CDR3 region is CAWGSGNADTQYF. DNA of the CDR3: TGTGCCTGGGGAAGCGGGAACGCAGATACGCAGTATTTT.